This T cell receptor (beta chain) is drawn from a study of post-analysis software for immune sequencing data. Study outcomes and limitations: By F measure, strong co-clustering occurred among samples prepared in the same batch. Multiple sclerosis was associated with a significant reduction in normalized Chao1 diversity relative to controls. Elevated frequency relative to controls characterized roughly five TRBV segments in patients, TRBV5-6, TRBV5-1 and TRBV20-1 among them.

Between the trimmed V and J ends, which lost 3 bases and 5 bases, there was a span of 13 bases. CDR3 size: 14 residues. Germline values: CDR1 LGHNA, CDR2 YSLEER. On this clonotype: Its target is not known.

Unique molecular identifiers were built into the TCR beta cDNA libraries. The T cell input of roughly 0.9 to 11 million gave a few hundred thousand cDNA molecules. TCRdb fed the PCR reads into MiXCR, producing one record per CDR3 protein. The sample comprises fewer than 850,000 distinct CDR3 sequences, around 27% of which are singletons, and around 0.56% rests with the top ten. The sample consisted of blood. The rearrangement joins TRBV4-3 to TRBJ2-5, with D hard to call. This clonotype was sampled from a girl aged 10-17 years with multiple sclerosis. This CDR3 is CASSQQPGAETQYF. The DNA of the CDR3 is TGCGCCAGCAGCCAGCAGCCGGGCGCTGAGACCCAGTACTTC.